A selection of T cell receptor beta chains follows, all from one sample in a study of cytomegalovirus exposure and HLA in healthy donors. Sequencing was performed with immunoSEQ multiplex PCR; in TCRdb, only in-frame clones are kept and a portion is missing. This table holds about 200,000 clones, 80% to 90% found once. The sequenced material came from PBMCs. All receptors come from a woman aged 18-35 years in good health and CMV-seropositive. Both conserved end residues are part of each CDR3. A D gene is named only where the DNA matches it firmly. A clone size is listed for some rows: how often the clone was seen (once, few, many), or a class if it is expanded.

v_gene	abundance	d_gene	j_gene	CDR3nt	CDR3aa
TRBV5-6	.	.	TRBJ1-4	TGTGCCAGCAGCTCTCTGTCGGGAGGAGGTGAAAAACTGTTTTTT	CASSSLSGGGEKLFF
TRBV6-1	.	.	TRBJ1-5	TGTGCCAGCAGCAGGGGAGTGGGGCATCAGCCCCAGCATTTT	CASSRGVGHQPQHF
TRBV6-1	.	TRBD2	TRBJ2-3	TGTGCCAGCAGGGCAAGCGGGAGGGGCACAGATACGCAGTATTTT	CASRASGRGTDTQYF
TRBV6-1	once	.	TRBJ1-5	TGTGCCAGCAACACCCCGGGAGATCAGCCCCAGCATTTT	CASNTPGDQPQHF
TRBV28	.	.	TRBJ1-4	TGTGCCAGCGAACAGAGGGGGGGCCTGAATGAAAAACTGTTTTTT	CASEQRGGLNEKLFF
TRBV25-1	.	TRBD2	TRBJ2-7	TGTGCCAGCAGTGAATCCGGGACTAGCGGGAGTCCTGGACACGAGCAGTACTTC	CASSESGTSGSPGHEQYF
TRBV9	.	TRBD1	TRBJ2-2	TGTGCCAGCAGCGCCGTACCTCCAGGGGGCACCGGGGAGCTGTTTTTT	CASSAVPPGGTGELFF
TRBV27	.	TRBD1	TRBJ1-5	TGTGCCAGCACCGGGACAGCACCATTTAATCAGCCCCAGCATTTT	CASTGTAPFNQPQHF
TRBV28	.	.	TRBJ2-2	TGTGCCAGCAGTTTATTCATGTGGGAGTCGACCACCGGGGAGCTGTTTTTT	CASSLFMWESTTGELFF
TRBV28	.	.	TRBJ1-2	TGTGCCAGCAGTAATTTTCCGTATGGCTACACCTTC	CASSNFPYGYTF
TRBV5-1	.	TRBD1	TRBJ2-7	TGCGCCAGCAGCTTGGGCACGGGACAGGGGGTCGAGCAGTACTTC	CASSLGTGQGVEQYF
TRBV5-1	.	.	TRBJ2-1	TGCGCCAGCAGCTTGGAACGATCGGGAGTCCGGTTCTTC	CASSLERSGVRFF
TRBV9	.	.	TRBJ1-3	TGTGCCAGCAGCGTAGGGGAGGGGAACACCATATATTTT	CASSVGEGNTIYF
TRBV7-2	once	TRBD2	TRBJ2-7	TGTGCCAGCAGCTTATTTAGCGGGAGAAACGAGCAGTACTTC	CASSLFSGRNEQYF
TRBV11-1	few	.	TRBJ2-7	TGTGCCAGCAGCTTCGGCGGAACCTACGAGCAGTACTTC	CASSFGGTYEQYF
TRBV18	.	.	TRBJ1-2	TGTGCCAGCTCCCCAGATGGGGCAGGGAGCTACACCTTC	CASSPDGAGSYTF
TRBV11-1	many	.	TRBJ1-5	TGTGCCAGCAGCGCAGGGCTAGGGCAGCCCCAGCATTTT	CASSAGLGQPQHF
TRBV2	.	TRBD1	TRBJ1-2	TGTGCCAGCAGGCCGGGACAGGACTATGGCTACACCTTC	CASRPGQDYGYTF
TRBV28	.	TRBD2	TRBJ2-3	TGTGCCAGCATTCGACTAGCGGGGGATAGAATCGGAGATACGCAGTATTTT	CASIRLAGDRIGDTQYF
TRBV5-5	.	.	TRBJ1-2	TGTGCCAGCAGCTTGGAAGGGGCAGGGGATGGTGGCTACACCTTC	CASSLEGAGDGGYTF
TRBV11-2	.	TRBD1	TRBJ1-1	TGTGCCAGCAGCCCGGGACAGATGAACACTGAAGCTTTCTTT	CASSPGQMNTEAFF
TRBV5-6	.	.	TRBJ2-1	TGTGCCAGCAGCTTGGTCACTTTCTTATCGAGTAGTGAGCAGTTCTTC	CASSLVTFLSSSEQFF
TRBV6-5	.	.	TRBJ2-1	TGTGCCAGCAGTTACTCCTACTCCCGTGAGCAGTTCTTC	CASSYSYSREQFF
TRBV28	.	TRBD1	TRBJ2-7	TGTGCCAGCAGACCGTCGACAGGGGCAGGCGAGCAGTACTTC	CASRPSTGAGEQYF
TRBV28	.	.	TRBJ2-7	TGTGCCATCAAAGACTACTATACCTACGAGCAGTACTTC	CAIKDYYTYEQYF
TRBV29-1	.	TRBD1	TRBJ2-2	TGCAGCGTTTTAGTACAGGGGGTCACCGGGGAGCTGTTTTTT	CSVLVQGVTGELFF
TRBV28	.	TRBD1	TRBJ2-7	TGTGCCACCCAGACAGGGGCTGGGACCGAGCAGTACTTC	CATQTGAGTEQYF
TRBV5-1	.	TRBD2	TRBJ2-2	TGCGCCAGCAGCTCTGGTCGGCTAGCGGGAGATTTTGGCACCGGGGAGCTGTTTTTT	CASSSGRLAGDFGTGELFF